This TCR beta chain was identified during a study of CD8 T cells in ankylosing spondylitis. Study-wide points: There was a TCR beta motif, made of roughly eight highly homologous variants, that appeared characteristic of ankylosing spondylitis blood. Matched ankylosing spondylitis synovial fluid reportedly contained a significantly enriched population of disease-linked clones.

Regarding this clonotype: Its antigen is not known.

V was trimmed by 4 bases and J by 3 bases, leaving 12 bases between them. CDR1 is MNHEY, CDR2 SVGAGI, per germline. The CDR3 runs to 14 residues. The authors made TCR beta libraries by quantitative 5'-RACE with molecular barcodes. TCRdb reanalysed the 5' RACE reads using MiXCR and keeps one entry per CDR3 protein. Of some 700,000 distinct CDR3 sequences in the sample, around 17% are singletons; the top ten hold approximately 18%. The V gene is TRBV6-5, the J gene TRBJ1-1; D might be TRBD1 (5 bases). The source material was blood, either unsorted or a sorted T cell fraction (not recorded which). This TCR was sampled from a male donor with ankylosing spondylitis. The CDR3 protein is CASSFAQVHTEAFF. Here the CDR3 DNA reads TGTGCCAGCAGTTTCGCACAGGTTCACACTGAAGCTTTCTTT.